The source of this TCR beta chain is a study of spatial heterogeneity in lung cancer. On the study more broadly: Sequenced follow-up PBMC samples came a median of about 24 months after resection, where available. Study-level results: Ubiquitous expanded tumor TCRs were observed in blood more at resection than follow-up.

TCRdb analysed the 5' RACE reads with MiXCR anew, one entry per CDR3 protein. The repertoire includes 51,000 or so distinct CDR3 sequences, less than 9% of them detected once, and approximately 40% sits in the top ten. V lost 3 bases to trimming and J lost 5 bases; unmatched junction nucleotides: 5. CDR1 DFQATT and CDR2 SNEGSKA come from the germline V gene (reference sequence). This CDR3 region has 14 residues. This sample's time point: blood at routine non-recurrence follow-up after resection. Whole RNA, isolated from tumor, nontumor lung or frozen PBMC, was sequenced without prior sorting. A word on this clonotype: Its cognate antigen is unknown.

Source: PBMCs, taken at follow-up. The clonotype was recovered from a female donor with early-stage non-small cell lung cancer. The chain employs TRBV20-1 and TRBJ2-1; 9 bases match TRBD1. In DNA form, the CDR3 reads TGCAGTGCTAGTAGGCGACAGGGGGACAATGAGCAGTTCTTC. The encoded protein is CSASRRQGDNEQFF.